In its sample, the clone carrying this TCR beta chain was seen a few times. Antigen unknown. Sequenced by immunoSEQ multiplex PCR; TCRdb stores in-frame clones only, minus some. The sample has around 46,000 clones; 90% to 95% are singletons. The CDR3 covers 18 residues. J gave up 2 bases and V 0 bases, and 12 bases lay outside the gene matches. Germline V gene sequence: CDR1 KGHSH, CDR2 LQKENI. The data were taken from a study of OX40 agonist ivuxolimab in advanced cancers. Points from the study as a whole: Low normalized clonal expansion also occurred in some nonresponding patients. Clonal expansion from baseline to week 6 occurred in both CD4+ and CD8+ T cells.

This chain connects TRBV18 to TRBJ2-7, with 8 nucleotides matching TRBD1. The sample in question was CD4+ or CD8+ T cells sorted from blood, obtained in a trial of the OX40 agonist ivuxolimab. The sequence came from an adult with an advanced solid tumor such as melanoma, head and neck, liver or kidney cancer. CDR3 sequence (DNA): TGTGCCAGCTCACCACCTCTGTTAGAGACAGGGGCCACCTACGAGCAGTACTTC. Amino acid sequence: CASSPPLLETGATYEQYF.